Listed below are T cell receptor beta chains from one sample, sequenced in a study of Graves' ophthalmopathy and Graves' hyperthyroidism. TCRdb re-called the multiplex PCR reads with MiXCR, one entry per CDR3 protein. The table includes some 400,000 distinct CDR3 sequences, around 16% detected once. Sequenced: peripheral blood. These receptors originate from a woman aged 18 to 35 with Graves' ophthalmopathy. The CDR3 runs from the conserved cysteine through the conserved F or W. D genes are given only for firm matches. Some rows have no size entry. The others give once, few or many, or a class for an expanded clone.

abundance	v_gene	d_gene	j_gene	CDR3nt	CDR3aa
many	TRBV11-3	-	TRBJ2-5	TGTGCCAGCAGCTTAGATAGCAGGAGAGAGACCCAGTACTTC	CASSLDSRRETQYF
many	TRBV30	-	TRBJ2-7	TGTGCCTGGAGCGGGAAGATCTCCTACGAGCAGTACTTC	CAWSGKISYEQYF
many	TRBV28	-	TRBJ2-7	TGTGCCAGCAGTTTAGGCAGGACCAGCTACGAGCAGTACTTC	CASSLGRTSYEQYF
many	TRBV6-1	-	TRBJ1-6	TGTGCCAGCGAGGGAATCTCTAATTCACCCCTCCACTTT	CASEGISNSPLHF
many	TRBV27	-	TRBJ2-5	TGTGCCAGCAGTTTACAAAGAGGCGAGACCCAGTACTTC	CASSLQRGETQYF
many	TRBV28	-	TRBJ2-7	TGTGCCAGCACCCTGGGGGTTACCTACGAGCAGTACTTC	CASTLGVTYEQYF
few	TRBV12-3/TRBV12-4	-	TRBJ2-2	TGTGCCAGCAGTCAGCGACAAACAGGGTCCACCGGGGAGCTGTTTTTT	CASSQRQTGSTGELFF
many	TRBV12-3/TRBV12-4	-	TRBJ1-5	TGTGCCAGCAGACTGGGAGGTTATAGCAATCAGCCCCAGCATTTT	CASRLGGYSNQPQHF
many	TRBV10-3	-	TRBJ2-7	TGTGCCATCAGCGGCAGGGGGACTTACGAGCAGTACTTC	CAISGRGTYEQYF
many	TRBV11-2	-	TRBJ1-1	TGCGCCAGCAGACCCTATGGGGAGGATTTCACTGAAGCTTTCTTT	CASRPYGEDFTEAFF
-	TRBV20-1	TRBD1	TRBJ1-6	TGCAGTGCTAGCCAGGAGGGACAGAGGAGTTCACCCCTCCACTTT	CSASQEGQRSSPLHF
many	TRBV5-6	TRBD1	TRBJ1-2	TGTGCCAGCAGCTTAATGGTACAGGGGGCATCGGCGACTGGCTACACCTTC	CASSLMVQGASATGYTF
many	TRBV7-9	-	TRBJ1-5	TGTGCCAGCGGATTCGATCAGCCCCAGCATTTT	CASGFDQPQHF
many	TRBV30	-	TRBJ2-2	TGTGCCTGGAGAAGGCAGGGTTGGAGCGGGGAGCTGTTTTTT	CAWRRQGWSGELFF
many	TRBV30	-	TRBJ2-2	TGTGCCTGGAGGGTACTCGAGGAGCTGTTTTTT	CAWRVLEELFF
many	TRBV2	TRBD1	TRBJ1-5	TGTGCCAGCAGGTTGGACAGGGAGAGCAATCAGCCCCAGCATTTT	CASRLDRESNQPQHF
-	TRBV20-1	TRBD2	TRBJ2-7	TGCAGTGCTCCCCGGGGCGCGGGAGCCCACGAGCAGTGCTTC	CSAPRGAGAHEQCF
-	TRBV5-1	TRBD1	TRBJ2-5	TGCGCCAGCAGCTTGGCGGACAGGGCCGGCGAGACCCAGTACTTC	CASSLADRAGETQYF
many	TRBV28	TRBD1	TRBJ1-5	TGTGCCAGCACGACAGGGGGACCCAATCAGCCCCAGCATTTT	CASTTGGPNQPQHF
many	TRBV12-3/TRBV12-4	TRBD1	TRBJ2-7	TGTGCCAGCAGTTCCACCGGGACAGGGGCCTACGAGCAGTACTTC	CASSSTGTGAYEQYF
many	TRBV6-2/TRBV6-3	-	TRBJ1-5	TGTGCCAGCGGGAGGGCTCAGCCCCAGCATTTT	CASGRAQPQHF
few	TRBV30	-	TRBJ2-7	TGTGCCTGGAGTGTACAGCCTTACGAGCAGTACTTC	CAWSVQPYEQYF
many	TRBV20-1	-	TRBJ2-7	TGCAGTGTCAGGGTATGGAACGAGCAGTACTTC	CSVRVWNEQYF
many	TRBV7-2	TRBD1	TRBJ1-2	TGTGCCAGCAGCTTTGGACGGCAGGGGGCAGGAGGCTACACCTTC	CASSFGRQGAGGYTF
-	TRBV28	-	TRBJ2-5	TGTGCCAGCAGGAACAACCGGCCCCAAGAGACCCAGTACTTC	CASRNNRPQETQYF
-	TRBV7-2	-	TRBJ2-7	TGTGCCAGCAGCTCAGGAGGGGGACCCGCCTACGAGCAGTACTTC	CASSSGGGPAYEQYF
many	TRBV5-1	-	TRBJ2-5	TGCGCCAGCAGCCCGCGGGACACCGAGGAGACCCAGTACTTC	CASSPRDTEETQYF
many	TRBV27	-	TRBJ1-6	TGTGCCAGCAGTTTGGAGGGTATGAATTCACCCCTCCACTTT	CASSLEGMNSPLHF
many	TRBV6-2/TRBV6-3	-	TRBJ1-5	TGTGCCAGCAGCCCTTCGTTGCTTGGTCAGCCCCAGCATTTT	CASSPSLLGQPQHF
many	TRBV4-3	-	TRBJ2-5	TGCGCCAGCAGCTCGCAGATTCGAACCCCCCTCGAGACCCAGTACTTC	CASSSQIRTPLETQYF
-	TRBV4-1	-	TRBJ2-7	TGCGCCAGCAGCCAAGTAGATACAGGATATTCCTACGAGCAGTACTTC	CASSQVDTGYSYEQYF
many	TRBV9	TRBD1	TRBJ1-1	TGTGCCAGCAGCACCCAGGGACAGGGAGGGGCTGAAGCTTTCTTT	CASSTQGQGGAEAFF
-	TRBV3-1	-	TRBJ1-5	TGTGCCAGCAGCCAAGTACAGGGTGATCAGCCCCAGCATTTT	CASSQVQGDQPQHF
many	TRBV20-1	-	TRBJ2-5	TGCAGTGCTAGTTACGGAGAAGAGACCCAGTACTTC	CSASYGEETQYF
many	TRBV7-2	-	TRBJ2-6	TGTGCCAGCAGCTCACGGACAGCGGGGGCCAACGTCCTGACTTTC	CASSSRTAGANVLTF
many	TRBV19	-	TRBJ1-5	TGTGCCAGTAGTATAGATAACAATCAGCCCCAGCATTTT	CASSIDNNQPQHF
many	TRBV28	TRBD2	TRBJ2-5	TGTGCCAGCAGTTTCATCCGGGAGGGGGAGACCCAGTACTTC	CASSFIREGETQYF
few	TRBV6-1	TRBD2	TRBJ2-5	TGTGCCAGCAGTCGACGACTAGCGGGGGGCAAGGAAGAGACCCAGTACTTC	CASSRRLAGGKEETQYF
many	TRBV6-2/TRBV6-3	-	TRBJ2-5	TGTGCCAGCAGCCTCATTCTTCGGACCCAGTACTTC	CASSLILRTQYF
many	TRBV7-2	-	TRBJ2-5	TGTGCCAGCAGCTTAGTGGCAGGGGGGTACCAAGAGACCCAGTACTTC	CASSLVAGGYQETQYF
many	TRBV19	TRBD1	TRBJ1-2	TGTGCCAGTAGTATGCGGATGGGACAGGGTGACTATGGCTACACCTTC	CASSMRMGQGDYGYTF
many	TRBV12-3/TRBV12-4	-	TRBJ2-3	TGTGCCAGCAGGGCCCATTTGACGGGGAAGACAGATACGCAGTATTTT	CASRAHLTGKTDTQYF
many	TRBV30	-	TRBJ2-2	TGTGCCTGGAGTGTCTCGCCCGGGGAGCTGTTTTTT	CAWSVSPGELFF
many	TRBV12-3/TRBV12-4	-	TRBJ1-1	TGTGCCAGCAGTGGACGTGTGGGGCACACTGAAGCTTTCTTT	CASSGRVGHTEAFF
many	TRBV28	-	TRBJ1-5	TGTGCCAGCAGTTTATCAGGGTATCAGCCCCAGCATTTT	CASSLSGYQPQHF
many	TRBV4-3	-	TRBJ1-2	TGCGCCAGCAGCCAAGATGAAGGGGCGGCCTATGGCTACACCTTC	CASSQDEGAAYGYTF
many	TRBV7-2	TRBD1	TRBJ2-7	TGTGCCAGCAGCCCACGGGACAGGGGCACCTACGAGCAGTACTTC	CASSPRDRGTYEQYF
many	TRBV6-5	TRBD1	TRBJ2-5	TGTGCCAGCAGTTACTACAGGGGGGCTCAAGAGACCCAGTACTTC	CASSYYRGAQETQYF
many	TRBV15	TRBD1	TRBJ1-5	TGTGCCACCAGCCCAGACAGGGGCAATCAGCCCCAGCATTTT	CATSPDRGNQPQHF
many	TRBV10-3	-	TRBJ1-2	TGTGCCATCAGTGAGTTAACAGGGAGTTCCTATGGCTACACCTTC	CAISELTGSSYGYTF
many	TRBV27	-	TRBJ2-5	TGTGCCAGCAGTTCGGGGCCAGGGGTCCGAGAGACCCAGTACTTC	CASSSGPGVRETQYF
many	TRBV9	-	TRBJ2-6	TGTGCCAGCAGCGTCACAGGGCGTGGGGCCAACGTCCTGACTTTC	CASSVTGRGANVLTF
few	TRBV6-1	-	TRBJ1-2	TGTGCCAGCAGTCCCGAGGGCGGCTATGGCTACACCTTC	CASSPEGGYGYTF
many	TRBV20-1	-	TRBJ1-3	TGCAGTGCTCCCGACCGCGGGAGCTCTGGAAACACCATATATTTT	CSAPDRGSSGNTIYF